The clone carrying this TCR beta chain was seen at least ten times. The data were obtained in a study of T-cell memory formation after mild COVID-19. V shed 9 bases, J shed 2 bases, and the junction held 2 bases outside the gene matches. Germline V lookup: CDR1 MDHEN, CDR2 SYDVKM. This CDR3 is 13 amino acids long. TCRdb reprocessed the 5' RACE reads via MiXCR and lists one record per CDR3 protein. The sample holds approximately 250,000 distinct CDR3 sequences, 16% seen once. The receptor was derived from a man aged 18-30 years who had mild COVID-19 (a few samples of this study predate the infection). Cell type and time point are not known. Source material: PBMCs or a T cell subset sorted from them (not recorded which). This chain connects TRBV28 to TRBJ2-1; TRBD2 matches 9 bases. The CDR3 is CASSSGAYNEQFF. Written as DNA, the CDR3 is TGTGCCAGTTCTAGCGGGGCCTACAATGAGCAGTTCTTC.